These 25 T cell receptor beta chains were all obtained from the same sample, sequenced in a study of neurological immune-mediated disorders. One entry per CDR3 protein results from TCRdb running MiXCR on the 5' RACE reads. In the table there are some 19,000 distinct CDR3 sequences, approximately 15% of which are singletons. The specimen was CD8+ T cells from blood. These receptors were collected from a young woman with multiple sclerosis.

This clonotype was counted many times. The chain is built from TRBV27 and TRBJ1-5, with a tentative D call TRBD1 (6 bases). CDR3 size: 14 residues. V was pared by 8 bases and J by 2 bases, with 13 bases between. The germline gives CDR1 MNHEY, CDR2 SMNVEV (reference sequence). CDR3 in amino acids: CASGTGTGNQPQHF. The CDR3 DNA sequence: TGTGCCAGCGGAACAGGGACGGGCAATCAGCCCCAGCATTTT.

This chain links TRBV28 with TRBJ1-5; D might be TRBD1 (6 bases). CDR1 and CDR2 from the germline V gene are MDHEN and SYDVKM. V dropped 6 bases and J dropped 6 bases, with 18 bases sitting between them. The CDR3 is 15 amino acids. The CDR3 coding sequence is TGTGCCAGCAGAGGTGGGTCAGGGGTCGGTCAGCCCCAGCATTTT. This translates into CASRGGSGVGQPQHF.

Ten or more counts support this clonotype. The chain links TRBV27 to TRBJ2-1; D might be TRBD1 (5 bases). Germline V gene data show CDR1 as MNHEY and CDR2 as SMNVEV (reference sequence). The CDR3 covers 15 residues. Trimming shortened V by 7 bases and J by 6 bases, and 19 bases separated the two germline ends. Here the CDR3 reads CASNHLGDSGNEQFF. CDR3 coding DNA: TGTGCCAGCAACCATCTAGGGGATTCGGGCAATGAGCAGTTCTTC.

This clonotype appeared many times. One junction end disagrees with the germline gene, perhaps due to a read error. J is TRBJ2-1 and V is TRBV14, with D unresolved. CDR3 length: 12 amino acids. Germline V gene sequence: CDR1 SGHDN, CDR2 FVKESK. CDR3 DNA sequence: TGTGCCAGCAGCCAATATGGGCTTAGCAGACTCTTC. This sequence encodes CASSQYGLSRLF.

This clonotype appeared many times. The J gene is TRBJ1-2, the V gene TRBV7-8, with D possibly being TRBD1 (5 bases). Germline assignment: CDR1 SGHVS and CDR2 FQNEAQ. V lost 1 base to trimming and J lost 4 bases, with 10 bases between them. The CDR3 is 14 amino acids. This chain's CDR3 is CASSLVRQPYGYTF. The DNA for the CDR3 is TGTGCCAGCAGCTTAGTCAGACAGCCCTATGGCTACACCTTC.

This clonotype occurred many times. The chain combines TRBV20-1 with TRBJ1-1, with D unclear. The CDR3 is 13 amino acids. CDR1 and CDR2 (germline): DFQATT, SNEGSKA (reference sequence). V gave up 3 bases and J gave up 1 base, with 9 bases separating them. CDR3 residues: CSASSHSNTEAFF. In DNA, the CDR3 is TGCAGTGCTAGTTCCCACTCGAACACTGAAGCTTTCTTT.

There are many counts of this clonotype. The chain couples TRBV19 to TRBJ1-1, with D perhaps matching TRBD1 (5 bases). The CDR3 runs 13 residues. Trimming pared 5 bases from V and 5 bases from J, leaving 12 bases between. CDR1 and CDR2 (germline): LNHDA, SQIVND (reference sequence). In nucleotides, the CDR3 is TGTGCCAGTAGTGGGGGGAGGCGGACTGAAGCTTTCTTT. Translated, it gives CASSGGRRTEAFF. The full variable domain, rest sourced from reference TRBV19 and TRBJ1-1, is DGGITQSPKYLFRKEGQNVTLSCEQNLNHDAMYWYRQDPGQGLRLIYYSQIVNDFQKGDIAEGYSVSREKKESFPLTVTSAQKNPTAFYLCASSGGRRTEAFFGQGTRLTVV.

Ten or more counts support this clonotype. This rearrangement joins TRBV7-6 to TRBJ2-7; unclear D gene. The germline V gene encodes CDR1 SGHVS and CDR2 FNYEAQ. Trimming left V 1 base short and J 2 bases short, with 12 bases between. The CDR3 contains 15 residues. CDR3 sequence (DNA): TGTGCCAGCAGCTTAGTCTTAGGCAGAACCTACGAGCAGTACTTC. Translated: CASSLVLGRTYEQYF.

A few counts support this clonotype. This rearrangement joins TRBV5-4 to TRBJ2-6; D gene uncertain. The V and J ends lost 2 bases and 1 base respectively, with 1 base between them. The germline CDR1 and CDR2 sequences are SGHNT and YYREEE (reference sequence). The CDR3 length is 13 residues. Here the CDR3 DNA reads TGTGCCAGCAGCTTATCTGGGGCCAACGTCCTGACTTTC. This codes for CASSLSGANVLTF.

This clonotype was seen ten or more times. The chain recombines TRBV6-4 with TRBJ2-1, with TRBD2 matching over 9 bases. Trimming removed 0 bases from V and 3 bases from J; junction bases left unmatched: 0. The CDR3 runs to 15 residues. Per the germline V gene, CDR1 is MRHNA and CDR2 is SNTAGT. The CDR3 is CASSDSLAGYNEQFF. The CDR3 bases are TGTGCCAGCAGTGACTCACTAGCGGGCTACAATGAGCAGTTCTTC.

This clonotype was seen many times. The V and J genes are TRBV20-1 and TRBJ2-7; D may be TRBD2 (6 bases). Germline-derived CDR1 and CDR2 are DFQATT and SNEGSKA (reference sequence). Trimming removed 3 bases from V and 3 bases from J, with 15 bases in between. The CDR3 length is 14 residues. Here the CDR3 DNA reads TGCAGTGCTAGGGGGACTTTCAGTCTCTACGAGCAGTACTTC. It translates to CSARGTFSLYEQYF.

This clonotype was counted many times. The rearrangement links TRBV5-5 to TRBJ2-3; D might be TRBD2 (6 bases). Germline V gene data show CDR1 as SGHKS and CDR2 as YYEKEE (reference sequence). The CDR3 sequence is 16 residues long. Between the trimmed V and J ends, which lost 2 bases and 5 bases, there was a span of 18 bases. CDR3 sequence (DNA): TGTGCCAGCAGCTTACCCACGCGGGGCCGAGGAGATACGCAGTATTTT. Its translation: CASSLPTRGRGDTQYF. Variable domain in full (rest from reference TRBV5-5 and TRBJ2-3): DAGVTQSPTHLIKTRGQQVTLRCSPISGHKSVSWYQQVLGQGPQFIFQYYEKEERGRGNFPDRFSARQFPNYSSELNVNALLLGDSALYLCASSLPTRGRGDTQYFGPGTRLTVL.

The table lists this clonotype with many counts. The DNA for the CDR3 is TGTGCCACCAGTGATTGGGACGACAGGGGAGAGACCCAGTACTTC. Its translation is CATSDWDDRGETQYF. The J gene is TRBJ2-5, the V gene TRBV24-1; 8 bases are shared with TRBD1. Germline V gene data show CDR1 as KGHDR and CDR2 as SFDVKD. This CDR3 is built from 15 residues. J gave up 4 bases and V 2 bases, and 5 bases lay outside the gene matches.

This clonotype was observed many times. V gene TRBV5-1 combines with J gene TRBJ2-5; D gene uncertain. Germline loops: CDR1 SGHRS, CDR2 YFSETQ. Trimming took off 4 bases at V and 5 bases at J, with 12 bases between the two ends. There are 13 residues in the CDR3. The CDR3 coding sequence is TGCGCCAGCAGCGGGGTAGACGGCGAGACCCAGTACTTC. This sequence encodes CASSGVDGETQYF.

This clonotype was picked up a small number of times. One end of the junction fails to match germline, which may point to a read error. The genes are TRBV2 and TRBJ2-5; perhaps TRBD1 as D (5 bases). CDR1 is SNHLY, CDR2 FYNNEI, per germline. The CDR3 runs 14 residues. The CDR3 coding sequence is TGTGCCAGCGGTGATCCAGGGCCGATGGAGACCCAGTACTTC. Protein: CASGDPGPMETQYF.

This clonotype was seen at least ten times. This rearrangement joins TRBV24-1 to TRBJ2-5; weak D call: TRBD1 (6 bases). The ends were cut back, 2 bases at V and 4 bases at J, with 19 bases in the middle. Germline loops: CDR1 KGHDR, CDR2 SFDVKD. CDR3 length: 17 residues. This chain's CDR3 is CATSDWTVGEGRETQYF. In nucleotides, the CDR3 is TGTGCCACCAGTGATTGGACAGTGGGAGAGGGCCGAGAGACCCAGTACTTC.

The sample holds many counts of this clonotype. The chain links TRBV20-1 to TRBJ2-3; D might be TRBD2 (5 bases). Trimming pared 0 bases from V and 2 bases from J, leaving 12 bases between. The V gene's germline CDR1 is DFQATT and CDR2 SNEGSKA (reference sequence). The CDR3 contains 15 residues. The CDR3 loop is CSARDLEAPTDTQYF. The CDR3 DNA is TGCAGTGCTAGAGATCTGGAGGCCCCCACAGATACGCAGTATTTT.

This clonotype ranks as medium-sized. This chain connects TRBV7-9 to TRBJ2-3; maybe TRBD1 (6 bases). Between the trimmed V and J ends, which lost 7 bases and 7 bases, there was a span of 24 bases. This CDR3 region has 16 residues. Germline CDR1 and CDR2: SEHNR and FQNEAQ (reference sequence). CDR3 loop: CASNPPSGVQGNTQYF. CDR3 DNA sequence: TGTGCCAGCAACCCTCCTTCAGGGGTGCAAGGGAATACGCAGTATTTT.

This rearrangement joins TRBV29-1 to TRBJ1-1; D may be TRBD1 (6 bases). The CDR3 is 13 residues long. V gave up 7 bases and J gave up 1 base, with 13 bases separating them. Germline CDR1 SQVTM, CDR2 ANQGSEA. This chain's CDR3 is CSADRGGNTEAFF. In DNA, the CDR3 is TGCAGCGCCGACCGAGGGGGGAACACTGAAGCTTTCTTT.

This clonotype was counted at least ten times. The CDR3 loop reads CASSLAMISSYNEQFF. CDR3 DNA sequence: TGCGCCAGCAGCTTGGCCATGATTAGCTCCTACAATGAGCAGTTCTTC. The V call is TRBV5-1, the J call TRBJ2-1; D gene unclear. Deletions cut 0 bases from V and 0 bases from J, with 10 bases between. Looked up from germline, CDR1 is SGHRS and CDR2 is YFSETQ. The CDR3 runs 16 residues.

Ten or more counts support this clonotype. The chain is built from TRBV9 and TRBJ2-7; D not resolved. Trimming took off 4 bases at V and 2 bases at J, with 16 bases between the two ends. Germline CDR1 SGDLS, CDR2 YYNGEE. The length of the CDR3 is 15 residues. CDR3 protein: CASSPGTDTTYEQYF. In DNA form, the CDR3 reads TGTGCCAGCAGCCCTGGCACAGACACGACCTACGAGCAGTACTTC. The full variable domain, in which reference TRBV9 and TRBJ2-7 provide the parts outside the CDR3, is DSGVTQTPKHLITATGQRVTLRCSPRSGDLSVYWYQQSLDQGLQFLIQYYNGEERAKGNILERFSAQQFPDLHSELNLSSLELGDSALYFCASSPGTDTTYEQYFGPGTRLTVT.

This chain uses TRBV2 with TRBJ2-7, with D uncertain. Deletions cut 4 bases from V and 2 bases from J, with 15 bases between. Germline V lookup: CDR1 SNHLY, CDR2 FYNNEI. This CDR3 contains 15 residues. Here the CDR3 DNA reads TGTGCCAGCAGTGGGACCTTTCAAGGGACCTACGAGCAGTACGTC. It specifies CASSGTFQGTYEQYV.

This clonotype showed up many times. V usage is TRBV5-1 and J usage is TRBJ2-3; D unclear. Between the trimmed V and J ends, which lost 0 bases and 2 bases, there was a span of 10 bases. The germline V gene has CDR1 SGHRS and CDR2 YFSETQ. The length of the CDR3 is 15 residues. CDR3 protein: CASSLARAFTDTQYF. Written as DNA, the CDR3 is TGCGCCAGCAGCTTGGCCCGAGCCTTCACAGATACGCAGTATTTT.

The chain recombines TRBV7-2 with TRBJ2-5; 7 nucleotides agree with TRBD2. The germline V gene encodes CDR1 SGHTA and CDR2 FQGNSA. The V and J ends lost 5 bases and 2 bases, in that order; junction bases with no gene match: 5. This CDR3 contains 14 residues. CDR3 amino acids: CASSLDSGQETQYF. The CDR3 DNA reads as TGTGCCAGCAGCCTAGATAGCGGGCAAGAGACCCAGTACTTC.

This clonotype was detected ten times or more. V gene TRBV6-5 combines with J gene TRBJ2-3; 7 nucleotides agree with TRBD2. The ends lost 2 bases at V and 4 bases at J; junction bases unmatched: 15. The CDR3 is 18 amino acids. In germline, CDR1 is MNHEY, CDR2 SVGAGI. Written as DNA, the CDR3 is TGTGCCAGCAGTTACGGGTCCGGAGGACTAGTCGGGCCAGATACGCAGTATTTT. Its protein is CASSYGSGGLVGPDTQYF.